The 31 T cell receptor beta chains below come from one sample, sequenced in a study of blood T cell repertoires in COVID-19. Only in-frame clones appear in the TCRdb table, and some are missing; sequencing was by immunoSEQ multiplex PCR. In the table there are fewer than 200,000 clones, approximately 85% of which are singletons. Sequencing was done on a sample of peripheral blood. The receptors here all came from a woman aged 55-70 years with acute or convalescent COVID-19.

CDR3 DNA: TGTGCCAGCAGCACCCGACTAGCGGGGTTACAAGAGACCCAGTACTTC. It specifies CASSTRLAGLQETQYF. This chain connects TRBV11-1 to TRBJ2-5; 11 positions match TRBD2. CDR1 and CDR2 (germline): SGHAT, FQDESV (reference sequence). The trim removed 5 bases at V and 2 bases at J, leaving 7 bases unmatched. This CDR3 spans 16 amino acids. Drawing the rest from reference TRBV11-1 and TRBJ2-5, the complete variable domain is EAEVAQSPRYKITEKSQAVAFWCDPISGHATLYWYRQILGQGPELLVQFQDESVVDDSQLPKDRFSAERLKGVDSTLKIQPAELGDSAMYLCASSTRLAGLQETQYFGPGTRLLVL.

The chain recombines TRBV28 with TRBJ1-2; TRBD1 matches 9 bases. This CDR3 spans 14 amino acids. J gave up 4 bases and V 8 bases, and 8 bases lay outside the gene matches. The germline V gene encodes CDR1 MDHEN and CDR2 SYDVKM. The CDR3 region has the DNA TGTGCCAGCGCCCTAGGACAGGGGATCTATGGCTACACCTTC. Residues: CASALGQGIYGYTF.

The chain carries TRBV19 and TRBJ1-5; 11 bases align to TRBD1. J lost 5 bases, V lost 5 bases, and 5 bases had no gene match. CDR1 and CDR2 from the germline V gene are LNHDA and SQIVND (reference sequence). CDR3 length equals 15 residues. In DNA, the CDR3 is TGTGCCAGTAGTCGGACAGGGGGCCTGTATCAGCCCCAGCATTTT. It specifies CASSRTGGLYQPQHF.

This clone was counted a single time. The genes are TRBV18 and TRBJ2-3, with 14 positions matching TRBD2. J lost 3 bases, V lost 6 bases, and 8 bases had no gene match. This CDR3 is built from 17 residues. Germline CDR1 is KGHSH and CDR2 is LQKENI. CDR3 residues: CASSQGTSGSRTDTQYF. The CDR3 DNA is TGTGCCAGCTCCCAAGGGACTAGCGGGAGTAGAACAGATACGCAGTATTTT.

This clone was picked up one time. The CDR3 DNA reads TGTGCCAGCAGTTCAGCCTCACAGGGATATAGCAATCAGCCCCAGCATTTT. This sequence encodes CASSSASQGYSNQPQHF. This chain links TRBV28 with TRBJ1-5; D may be TRBD1 (6 bases). The CDR3 is made up of 17 amino acids. Trimming left V 4 bases short and J 0 bases short, with 16 bases between. Per germline, CDR1 MDHEN and CDR2 SYDVKM.

The J gene is TRBJ2-7, the V gene TRBV5-1, with 9 bases fitting TRBD1. The trim removed 3 bases at V and 2 bases at J, leaving 6 bases unmatched. The CDR3 has 15 amino acids. Germline-derived CDR1 and CDR2 are SGHRS and YFSETQ. In nucleotides, the CDR3 is TGCGCCAGCAGCTATGGGACAGGGTGGGCCTACGAGCAGTACTTC. Encoded protein: CASSYGTGWAYEQYF.

The rearrangement joins TRBV10-1 to TRBJ1-1; D may be TRBD1 (6 bases). The CDR3 has 15 residues. V lost 2 bases and J lost 1, with 11 bases in between. Germline values: CDR1 WNHNN, CDR2 SYGVQD (reference sequence). CDR3 protein: CASSEIGQTNTEAFF. CDR3 sequence (DNA): TGCGCCAGCAGTGAGATTGGACAGACGAACACTGAAGCTTTCTTT.

A few counts support this clone. This chain uses TRBV19 with TRBJ2-2; 10 bases are a match to TRBD2. The CDR3 consists of 20 residues. V lost 7 bases and J lost 0; bases outside the gene matches: 17. Germline V CDR1 and CDR2: LNHDA, SQIVND (reference sequence). The CDR3 DNA follows: TGTGCCAGTAAGGCCCTGGGACTAGCGCCCCAAACTGCGAACACCGGGGAGCTGTTTTTT. Amino acids: CASKALGLAPQTANTGELFF. The full variable domain, in which reference TRBV19 and TRBJ2-2 provide the parts outside the CDR3, is DGGITQSPKYLFRKEGQNVTLSCEQNLNHDAMYWYRQDPGQGLRLIYYSQIVNDFQKGDIAEGYSVSREKKESFPLTVTSAQKNPTAFYLCASKALGLAPQTANTGELFFGEGSRLTVL.

This chain joins TRBV9 and TRBJ2-5; TRBD1 matches at 8 bases. The CDR3 runs 15 residues. CDR1 SGDLS and CDR2 YYNGEE come from the germline V gene. With 3 bases clipped from V and 5 bases from J, the junction kept 9 bases outside the gene matches. The CDR3 DNA sequence: TGTGCCAGCAGCGCAGACAGGGGAGGTAGGGAGACCCAGTACTTC. Amino acids: CASSADRGGRETQYF.

The CDR3 region is CSVEERTTGTNYEQYF. The CDR3, as DNA: TGCAGCGTTGAAGAAAGAACGACAGGGACAAACTACGAGCAGTACTTC. The chain couples TRBV29-1 to TRBJ2-7; 7 bases fit TRBD1. Germline-derived CDR1 and CDR2 are SQVTM and ANQGSEA. This CDR3 contains 16 residues. With 0 bases clipped from V and 3 bases from J, the junction kept 11 bases outside the gene matches.

The table lists this clone with a few counts. The chain links TRBV29-1 to TRBJ1-1; D not certain. Germline V gives CDR1 SQVTM, CDR2 ANQGSEA. The CDR3 has 13 amino acids. V lost 5 bases to trimming and J lost 4 bases, with 14 bases between them. The CDR3 spells CSVRATEATEAFF. The DNA for the CDR3 is TGCAGCGTTCGCGCCACGGAGGCCACTGAAGCTTTCTTT.

This rearrangement joins TRBV9 to TRBJ2-7, with TRBD1 matching 7 bases. The germline V gene encodes CDR1 SGDLS and CDR2 YYNGEE. Germline trimming cut 4 bases from V and 0 bases from J; bases unmatched to any gene: 7. The CDR3 extends over 15 amino acids. Here the CDR3 DNA reads TGTGCCAGCAGCCCGGGACAGCAGATCTCCTACGAGCAGTACGTC. It codes for CASSPGQQISYEQYV.

The chain combines TRBV5-1 with TRBJ2-7, with D perhaps TRBD1 (6 bases). V lost 2 bases to trimming and J lost 2 bases, with 11 bases between them. The CDR3 is 14 amino acids. In germline, CDR1 is SGHRS, CDR2 YFSETQ. CDR3 sequence: CASSFSTGPYEQYV. DNA for the CDR3: TGCGCCAGCAGCTTCTCCACAGGGCCCTACGAGCAGTACGTC.

V usage is TRBV25-1 and J usage is TRBJ2-1, with D uncertain. V was shortened by 6 bases and J by 6 bases, with 15 bases between the two germline ends. The CDR3 totals 14 residues. Germline-derived CDR1 and CDR2 are MGHDK and SYGVNS. The CDR3: CASRRSSFSNEQFF. Written as DNA, the CDR3 is TGTGCCAGCAGGCGGAGTAGCTTTAGCAATGAGCAGTTCTTC.

As regards this clone: An end of the junction does not agree with germline; a read error may underlie this. The chain has TRBV29-1 and TRBJ1-2, with TRBD1 as a possible D gene (5 bases). In germline, CDR1 is SQVTM, CDR2 ANQGSEA. This CDR3 comprises 13 residues. CDR3 sequence (DNA): TGCAGCGTGGAAGCAGGGACTAACTATGGCTACACCTTC. Its translation is CSVEAGTNYGYTF.

This sequence joins TRBV5-1 and TRBJ2-3, with TRBD1 matching over 8 bases. Trimming cost V 5 bases and J 4 bases; bases outside gene matches: 6. This CDR3 is built from 14 residues. Germline-derived CDR1 and CDR2 are SGHRS and YFSETQ. This CDR3 is CASRTGDAPDTQYF. CDR3 coding DNA: TGCGCCAGCAGGACAGGGGACGCCCCAGATACGCAGTATTTT.

The chain links TRBV4-1 to TRBJ2-2, with 9 bases matching TRBD2. The germline gives CDR1 MGHRA, CDR2 YSYEKL. This CDR3 contains 16 residues. The V segment lost 2 bases and the J segment 1 base; nucleotides outside the gene matches: 2. CDR3: CASSQKTSGNTGELFF. The CDR3 region has the DNA TGCGCCAGCAGCCAAAAGACTAGCGGGAACACCGGGGAGCTGTTTTTT.

This rearrangement joins TRBV5-1 to TRBJ2-1, with a possible D match to TRBD1 (6 bases). This CDR3 has 13 residues. Trimming removed 6 bases at V and 6 bases at J, with 13 bases between. Per the germline V gene, CDR1 is SGHRS and CDR2 is YFSETQ. Here the CDR3 reads CASNRDTPNEQFF. The CDR3 DNA reads as TGCGCCAGCAATAGGGACACCCCCAATGAGCAGTTCTTC.

This clone has a single count. The J gene is TRBJ1-3, the V gene TRBV5-1; 7 bases line up with TRBD1. The V gene's germline CDR1 is SGHRS and CDR2 YFSETQ. V lost 5 bases and J lost 0; bases outside the gene matches: 8. The CDR3 is made up of 16 amino acids. The CDR3 region is CASRSGQQFSGNTIYF. CDR3 DNA sequence: TGCGCCAGCAGATCGGGACAGCAATTCTCTGGAAACACCATATATTTT.

The chain is built from TRBV2 and TRBJ1-2; TRBD1 might be the D (6 bases). CDR1 is SNHLY, CDR2 FYNNEI, per germline. V dropped 7 bases and J dropped 2 bases, with 14 bases sitting between them. CDR3 length equals 14 residues. CDR3 DNA: TGTGCCAGCACCCCGGACAGATCCAACTATGGCTACACCTTC. Translation: CASTPDRSNYGYTF.

The chain combines TRBV27 with TRBJ2-5; perhaps TRBD2 as D (5 bases). V was pared by 2 bases and J by 1 base, with 11 bases between. Germline V gene sequence: CDR1 MNHEY, CDR2 SMNVEV (reference sequence). The CDR3 totals 15 residues. The CDR3 reads CASSLRAALQETQYF. The CDR3 coding sequence is TGTGCCAGCAGTTTACGAGCGGCCCTCCAAGAGACCCAGTACTTC.

This chain uses TRBV5-1 with TRBJ2-2, with 7 bases identical to TRBD1. V trimming: 0 bases; J trimming: 6 bases; junction bases outside the gene matches: 5. The CDR3 length is 15 residues. Per the germline V gene, CDR1 is SGHRS and CDR2 is YFSETQ. CDR3 sequence (DNA): TGCGCCAGCAGCTTGGACGGCAGGGGGTCCGGGGAGCTGTTTTTT. It codes for CASSLDGRGSGELFF.

V usage is TRBV10-3 and J usage is TRBJ1-1, with D perhaps TRBD1 (6 bases). This CDR3 comprises 13 residues. Germline V CDR1 and CDR2: ENHRY, SYGVKD. Trimming removed 8 bases at V and 7 bases at J, with 17 bases between. CDR3 nucleotides: TGTGCCATCCGGACACAGGGAGGGAGTGAAGCTTTCTTT. This encodes CAIRTQGGSEAFF.

The genes are TRBV7-8 and TRBJ1-1, with TRBD1 matching over 12 bases. The CDR3 runs 16 residues. J gave up 3 bases and V 8 bases, and 10 bases lay outside the gene matches. Germline CDR1 and CDR2: SGHVS and FQNEAQ. CDR3 in DNA: TGTGCCAGCGCCGGGGGGACAGGGGGCACCCACACTGAAGCTTTCTTT. Translating gives CASAGGTGGTHTEAFF.

The J gene is TRBJ1-5, the V gene TRBV6-6; D perhaps matches TRBD1 (5 bases). V was clipped by 2 bases and J by 2 bases, with 13 bases between them. The CDR3 totals 16 residues. Germline CDR1 MNHNY, CDR2 SVGAGI (reference sequence). CDR3 in DNA: TGTGCCAGCAGTTACAGCCAGGGAGGGCGCAATCAGCCCCAGCATTTT. Translated, it gives CASSYSQGGRNQPQHF.

This clone was seen more than once but under ten times. This chain uses TRBV12-2 with TRBJ2-7; the table's D call, TRBD1, was not checked against the DNA. TRBV12-2 is designated a pseudogene. This CDR3 has 15 amino acids. The CDR3 region has the DNA TGTGCAAGTCGCTCCAAAGGACAGGGGGCGAAGGAGCAGTACGTC. Translating gives CASRSKGQGAKEQYV.

V is TRBV9 and J is TRBJ1-6, with D possibly being TRBD1 (6 bases). V lost 2 bases and J lost 10, with 13 bases in between. CDR3 length: 14 residues. Germline V gene lookup returns CDR1 SGDLS and CDR2 YYNGEE. The CDR3 region has the DNA TGTGCCAGCAGCGTTTCCAGCCAGGGGTCACCCCTCCACTTT. Translation gives CASSVSSQGSPLHF. Complete variable domain (other parts from reference TRBV9 and TRBJ1-6): DSGVTQTPKHLITATGQRVTLRCSPRSGDLSVYWYQQSLDQGLQFLIQYYNGEERAKGNILERFSAQQFPDLHSELNLSSLELGDSALYFCASSVSSQGSPLHFGNGTRLTVT.

The chain combines TRBV5-1 with TRBJ2-1, with TRBD2 matching 13 bases. The CDR3 is 18 amino acids. The germline V gene has CDR1 SGHRS and CDR2 YFSETQ. V lost 3 bases, J lost 7 bases, and 13 bases stayed unmatched. CDR3 sequence: CASSSGLAGWLQLNEQFF. In nucleotides, the CDR3 is TGCGCCAGCAGCTCGGGACTAGCGGGATGGCTTCAATTAAATGAGCAGTTCTTC.

The chain recombines TRBV6-5 with TRBJ2-2; possible D gene TRBD1, 5 bases. Germline V lookup: CDR1 MNHEY, CDR2 SVGAGI. Trimming cost V 7 bases and J 3 bases, with 15 bases left between them. This CDR3 is built from 15 residues. The chain's CDR3 is CASTPGQLYTGELFF. CDR3 in DNA: TGTGCCAGCACCCCCGGACAACTGTACACCGGGGAGCTGTTTTTT.

The chain is built from TRBV24-1 and TRBJ1-1, with 11 bases that match TRBD1. The junction had 3 bases not matched to a gene; V was cut back by 3 bases and J by 4 bases. CDR1 and CDR2 from the germline V gene are KGHDR and SFDVKD. The CDR3 covers 15 residues. CDR3 loop: CATSDPGTGGTEAFF. The CDR3 DNA follows: TGTGCCACCAGTGATCCCGGGACAGGGGGCACTGAAGCTTTCTTT.

The genes are TRBV21-1 and TRBJ2-1; the table's D call TRBD2 went unverified against the DNA. TRBV21-1 constitutes a pseudogene. This CDR3 is 17 amino acids long. This chain's CDR3 is CASSKLISGSIDNEQFF. The CDR3 bases are TGTGCCAGCAGCAAACTGATAAGCGGGAGTATAGACAATGAGCAGTTCTTC.